One T cell receptor beta chain is described in this entry. This clonotype was recorded at least ten times. Its antigen remains undetermined. Nothing much larger sits one base from this clone, and base qualities are not available. The method was PCR. Instrument on record: Illumina HiSeq 2500. TCR libraries were prepared with molecular barcoding, using unique molecular identifiers to normalize TCRbeta repertoire quantification. TCRdb reanalyzed the raw reads on its own, using fastp at Q25 for trimming and MiXCR for clone calling, and kept in-frame beta chains. Each entry merges the rows of one CDR3 protein and shows their most common DNA and genes. The sample table records 480,000 or so distinct CDR3 sequences; under 12% of these occur just once. The leading ten clones occupy 2% to 2.5% of the sample. The meaning of the sample's treatment or condition label: allogeneic hematopoietic cell transplantation with graft depleted of TCRalphabeta T cells and CD19 B cells. The children who served as transplant recipients had been given grafts of TCRalphabeta/CD19-depleted allogeneic hematopoietic cells.

The data were taken from a study of T-cell reconstitution after alpha-beta-depleted transplantation in children (dated by TCRdb to 2016 to 2017). A note on the overall study: Using TCR repertoire profiling, the study followed T-cell immune reconstitution in a quantitative way in children after TCRalphabeta/CD19-depleted allogeneic hematopoietic cell transplantation. The study at large found these results: In some patients, the high TCRbeta diversity seen at day 60 was put down to recipient T cells and intrathymic progenitors that had survived conditioning. The apparently early recovery of alphabetaT-cell counts about two months after transplant reportedly depended on only several hundred rapidly expanded clones that came from non-depleted graft cells. The frequencies of hyperexpanded clones fell over the following months, and after one year, T-cell counts and TCRbeta diversity were mostly attributed to newly produced T cells.

This TCR was recovered from a child younger than 10 with inherited bone marrow failure, due to receive a stem cell transplant. Source: PBMCs, taken before TCRalphabeta/CD19-depleted stem cell transplant.

The CDR3 sequence is CASSLFPSWNYEQYF. The DNA sequence is as follows: TGTGCCAGCAGTTTATTTCCCAGTTGGAACTACGAGCAGTACTTC. Recombination linked TRBV12-3 or TRBV12-4 to TRBJ2-7; too little of a D gene remains to name it. Relative to germline, V is 2 bases shorter and J is 3 bases shorter, with 14 bases between their ends. Reading from cysteine to phenylalanine, the CDR3 counts 15 amino acids. Solely the CDR3 DNA is kept, with 45 bases framed from the first base.